This TCR beta chain was recovered during a study of blood T cell repertoires in COVID-19. Study-level information: The United States, Italy and Spain supplied acute and convalescent COVID-19 samples. Sample material is recorded as cDNA or gDNA derived from T cells, B-cell-depleted T cells, or PBMCs.

The CDR3 runs to 15 residues. Germline V lookup: CDR1 SGHRS, CDR2 YFSETQ. V lost 5 bases to trimming and J lost 4 bases; unmatched junction nucleotides: 7. Profiled with immunoSEQ multiplex PCR; TCRdb holds only in-frame clones, not every one. The data contain approximately 220,000 clones, under 90% of them singletons. Participant ages covered about 18 to 95 years across 20 to 30 US areas. Participants' reported clinical history set cohort assignment. V gene TRBV5-1 combines with J gene TRBJ1-4; 8 positions agree with TRBD1. This TCR derives from a woman between 45 and 65 years old who had been exposed to COVID-19. Sequenced input: PBMCs or T cells enriched from blood (not recorded which). The CDR3 nucleotides are TGCGCCAGCAGTCCGGACAGGGCTCTTAATGAAAAACTGTTTTTT. Its translation: CASSPDRALNEKLFF.